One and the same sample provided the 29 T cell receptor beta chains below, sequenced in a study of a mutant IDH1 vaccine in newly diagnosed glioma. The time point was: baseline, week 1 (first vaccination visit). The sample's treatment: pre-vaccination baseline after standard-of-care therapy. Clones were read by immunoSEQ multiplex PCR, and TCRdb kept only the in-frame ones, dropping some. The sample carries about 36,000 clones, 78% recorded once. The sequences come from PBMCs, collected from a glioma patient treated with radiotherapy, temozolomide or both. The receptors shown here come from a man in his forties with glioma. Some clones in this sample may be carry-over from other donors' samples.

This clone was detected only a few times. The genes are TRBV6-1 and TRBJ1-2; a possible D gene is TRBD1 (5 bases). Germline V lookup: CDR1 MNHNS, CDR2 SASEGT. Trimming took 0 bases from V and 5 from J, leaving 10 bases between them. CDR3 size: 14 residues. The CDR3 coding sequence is TGTGCCAGCAGTGAAGCAGCGGGGGTATATGGCTACACCTTC. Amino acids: CASSEAAGVYGYTF.

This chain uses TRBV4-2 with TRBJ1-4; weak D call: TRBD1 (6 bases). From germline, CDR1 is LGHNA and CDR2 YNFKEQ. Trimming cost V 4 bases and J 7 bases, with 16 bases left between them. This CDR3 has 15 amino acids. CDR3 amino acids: CASSRTQGGGEKLFF. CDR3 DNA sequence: TGTGCCAGCAGCCGCACTCAAGGGGGAGGTGAAAAACTGTTTTTT.

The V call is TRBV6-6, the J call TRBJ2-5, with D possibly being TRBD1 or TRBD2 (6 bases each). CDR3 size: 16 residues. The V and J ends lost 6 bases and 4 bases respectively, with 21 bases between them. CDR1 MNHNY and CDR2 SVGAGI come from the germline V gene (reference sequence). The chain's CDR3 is CASRRSQLQGGETQYF. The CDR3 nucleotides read TGTGCCAGCAGGCGCTCCCAATTACAGGGAGGAGAGACCCAGTACTTC.

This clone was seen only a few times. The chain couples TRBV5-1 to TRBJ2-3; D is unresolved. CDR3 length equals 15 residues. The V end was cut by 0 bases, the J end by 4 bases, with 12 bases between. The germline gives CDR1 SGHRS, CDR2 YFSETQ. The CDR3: CASSLAFAVADTQYF. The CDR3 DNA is TGCGCCAGCAGCTTGGCCTTTGCGGTAGCAGATACGCAGTATTTT.

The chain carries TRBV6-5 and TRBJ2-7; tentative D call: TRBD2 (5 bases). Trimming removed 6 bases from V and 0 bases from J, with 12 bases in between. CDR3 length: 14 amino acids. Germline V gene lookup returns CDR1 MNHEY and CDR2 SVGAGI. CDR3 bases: TGTGCCAGCAGGAAGCGGCGAAGCTCCTACGAGCAGTACTTC. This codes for CASRKRRSSYEQYF.

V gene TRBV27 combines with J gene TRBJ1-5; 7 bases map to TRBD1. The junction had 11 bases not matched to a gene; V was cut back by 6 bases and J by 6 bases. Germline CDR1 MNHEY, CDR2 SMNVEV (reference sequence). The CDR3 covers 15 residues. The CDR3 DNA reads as TGTGCCAGCAGGCGAGACAGGGAAGGCGGTCAGCCCCAGCATTTT. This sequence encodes CASRRDREGGQPQHF.

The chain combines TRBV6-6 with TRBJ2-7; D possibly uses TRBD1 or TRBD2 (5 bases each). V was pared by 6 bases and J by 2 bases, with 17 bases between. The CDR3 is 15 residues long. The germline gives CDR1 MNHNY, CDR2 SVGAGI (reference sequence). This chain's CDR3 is CASSPIPGDAYEQYF. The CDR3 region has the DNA TGTGCCAGCAGCCCCATCCCTGGGGACGCCTACGAGCAGTACTTC.

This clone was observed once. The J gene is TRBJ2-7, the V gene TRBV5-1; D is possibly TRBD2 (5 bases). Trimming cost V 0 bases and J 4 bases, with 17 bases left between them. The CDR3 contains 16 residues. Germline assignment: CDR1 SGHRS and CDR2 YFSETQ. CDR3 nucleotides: TGCGCCAGCAGCTTGGGAACTCGACTCGAGGGTTACGAGCAGTACTTC. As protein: CASSLGTRLEGYEQYF.

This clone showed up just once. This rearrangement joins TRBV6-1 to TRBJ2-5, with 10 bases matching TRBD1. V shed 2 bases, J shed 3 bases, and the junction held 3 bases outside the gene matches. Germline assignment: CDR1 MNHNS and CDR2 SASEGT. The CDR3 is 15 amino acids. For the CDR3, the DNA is TGTGCCAGCAGTGAACCGGGACAGGGGAAAGAGACCCAGTACTTC. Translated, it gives CASSEPGQGKETQYF.

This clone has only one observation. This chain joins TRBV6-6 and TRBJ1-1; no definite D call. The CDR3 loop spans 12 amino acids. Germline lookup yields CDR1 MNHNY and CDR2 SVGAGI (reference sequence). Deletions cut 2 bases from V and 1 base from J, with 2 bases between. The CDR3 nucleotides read TGTGCCAGCAGTTACGCGAACACTGAAGCTTTCTTT. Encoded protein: CASSYANTEAFF.

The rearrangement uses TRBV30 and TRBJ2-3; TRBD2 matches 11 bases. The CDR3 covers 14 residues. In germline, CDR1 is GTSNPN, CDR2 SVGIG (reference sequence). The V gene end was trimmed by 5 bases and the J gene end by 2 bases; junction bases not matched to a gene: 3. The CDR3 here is CAWRGLAATDTQYF. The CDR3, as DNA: TGTGCCTGGCGGGGACTAGCGGCCACAGATACGCAGTATTTT. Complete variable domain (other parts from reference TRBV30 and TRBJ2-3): SQTIHQWPATLVQPVGSPLSLECTVEGTSNPNLYWYRQAAGRGLQLLFYSVGIGQISSEVPQNLSASRPQDRQFILSSKKLLLSDSGFYLCAWRGLAATDTQYFGPGTRLTVL.

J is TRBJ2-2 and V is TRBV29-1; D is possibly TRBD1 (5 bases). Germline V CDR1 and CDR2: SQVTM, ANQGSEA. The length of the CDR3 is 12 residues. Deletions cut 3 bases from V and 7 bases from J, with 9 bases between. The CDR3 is CSVDFRVGELFF. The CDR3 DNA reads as TGCAGCGTTGACTTCAGGGTCGGGGAGCTGTTTTTT.

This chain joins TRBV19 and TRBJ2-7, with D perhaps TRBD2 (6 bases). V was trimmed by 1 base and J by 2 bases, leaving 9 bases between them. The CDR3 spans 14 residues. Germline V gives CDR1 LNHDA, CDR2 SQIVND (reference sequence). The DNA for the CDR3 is TGTGCCAGTAGTATAGGGGGGGTCGCCTACGAGCAGTACTTC. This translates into CASSIGGVAYEQYF.

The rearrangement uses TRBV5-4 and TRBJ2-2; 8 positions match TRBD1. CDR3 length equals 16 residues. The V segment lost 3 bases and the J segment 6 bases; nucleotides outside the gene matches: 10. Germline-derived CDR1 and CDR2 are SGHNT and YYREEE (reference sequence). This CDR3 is CASSSGWQGASGELFF. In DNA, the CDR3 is TGTGCCAGCAGCTCCGGATGGCAGGGGGCGTCCGGGGAGCTGTTTTTT. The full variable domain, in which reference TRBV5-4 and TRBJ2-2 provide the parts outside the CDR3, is ETGVTQSPTHLIKTRGQQVTLRCSSQSGHNTVSWYQQALGQGPQFIFQYYREEENGRGNFPPRFSGLQFPNYSSELNVNALELDDSALYLCASSSGWQGASGELFFGEGSRLTVL.

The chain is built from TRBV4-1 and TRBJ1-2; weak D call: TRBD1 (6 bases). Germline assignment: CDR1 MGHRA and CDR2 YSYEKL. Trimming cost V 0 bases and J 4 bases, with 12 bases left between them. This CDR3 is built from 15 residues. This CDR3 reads CASSQDPRGGYGYTF. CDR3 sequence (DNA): TGCGCCAGCAGCCAAGATCCCAGGGGCGGCTATGGCTACACCTTC.

CDR3 in amino acids: CASSYSSAGAQYF. In DNA, the CDR3 is TGTGCCAGCAGTTACTCCTCAGCGGGGGCACAGTATTTT. The chain combines TRBV6-6 with TRBJ2-3; 8 bases are shared with TRBD2. V shed 0 bases, J shed 12 bases, and the junction held 5 bases outside the gene matches. Germline CDR1 is MNHNY and CDR2 is SVGAGI (reference sequence). The CDR3 contains 13 residues.

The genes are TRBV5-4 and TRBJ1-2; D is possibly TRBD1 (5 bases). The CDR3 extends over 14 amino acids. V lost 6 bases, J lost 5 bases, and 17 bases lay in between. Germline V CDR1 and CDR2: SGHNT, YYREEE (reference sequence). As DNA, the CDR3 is TGTGCCAGCACCAGGGACTCCTCAGATTATGGCTACACCTTC. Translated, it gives CASTRDSSDYGYTF.

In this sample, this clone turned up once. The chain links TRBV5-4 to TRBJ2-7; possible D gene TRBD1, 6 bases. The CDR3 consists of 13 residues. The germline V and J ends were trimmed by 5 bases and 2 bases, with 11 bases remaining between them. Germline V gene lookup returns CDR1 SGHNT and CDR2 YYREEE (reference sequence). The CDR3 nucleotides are TGTGCCAGCAGTTATGACAGGACCTACGAGCAGTACTTC. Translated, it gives CASSYDRTYEQYF.

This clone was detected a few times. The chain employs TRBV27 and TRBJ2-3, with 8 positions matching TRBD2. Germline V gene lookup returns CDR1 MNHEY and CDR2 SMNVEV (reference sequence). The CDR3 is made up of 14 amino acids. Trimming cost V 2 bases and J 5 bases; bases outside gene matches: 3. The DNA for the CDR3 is TGTGCCAGCAGTTTAGATCTAGCGGGAGATACGCAGTATTTT. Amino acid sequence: CASSLDLAGDTQYF.

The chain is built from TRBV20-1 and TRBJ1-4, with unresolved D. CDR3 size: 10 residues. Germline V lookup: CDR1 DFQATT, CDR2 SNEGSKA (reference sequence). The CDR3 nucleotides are TGCAGCCCGACTTCTGAAAAACTGTTTTTT. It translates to CSPTSEKLFF.

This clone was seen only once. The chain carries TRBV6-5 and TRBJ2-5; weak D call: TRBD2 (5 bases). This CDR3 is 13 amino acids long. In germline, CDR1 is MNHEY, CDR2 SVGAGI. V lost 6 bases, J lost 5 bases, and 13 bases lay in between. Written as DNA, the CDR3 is TGTGCCAGCAGGGGTACTAGTGCGGAGACCCAGTACTTC. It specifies CASRGTSAETQYF.

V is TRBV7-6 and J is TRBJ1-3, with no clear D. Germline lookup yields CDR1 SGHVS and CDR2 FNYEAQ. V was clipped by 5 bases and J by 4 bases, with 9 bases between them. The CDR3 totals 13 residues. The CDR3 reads CASSRPSGNTIYF. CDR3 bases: TGTGCCAGCAGCCGACCCAGCGGAAACACCATATATTTT. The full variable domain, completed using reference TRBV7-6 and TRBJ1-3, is GAGVSQSPRYKVTKRGQDVALRCDPISGHVSLYWYRQALGQGPEFLTYFNYEAQQDKSGLPNDRFSAERPEGSISTLTIQRTEQRDSAMYRCASSRPSGNTIYFGEGSWLTVV.

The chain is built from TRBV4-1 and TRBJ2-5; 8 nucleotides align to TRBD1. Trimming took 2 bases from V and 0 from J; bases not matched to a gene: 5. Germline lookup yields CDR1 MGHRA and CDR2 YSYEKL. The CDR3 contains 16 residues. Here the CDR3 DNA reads TGCGCCAGCAGCCAATCTCACAGGGGGTACCAAGAGACCCAGTACTTC. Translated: CASSQSHRGYQETQYF.

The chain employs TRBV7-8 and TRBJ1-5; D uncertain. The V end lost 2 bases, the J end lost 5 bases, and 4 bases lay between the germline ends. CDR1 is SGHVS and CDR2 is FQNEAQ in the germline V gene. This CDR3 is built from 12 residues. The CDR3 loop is CASSLMDQPQHF. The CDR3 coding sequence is TGTGCCAGCAGCTTAATGGATCAGCCCCAGCATTTT.

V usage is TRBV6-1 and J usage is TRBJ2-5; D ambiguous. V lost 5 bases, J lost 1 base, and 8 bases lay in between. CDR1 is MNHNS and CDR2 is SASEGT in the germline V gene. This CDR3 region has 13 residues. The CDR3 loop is CASSPASQETQYF. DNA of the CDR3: TGTGCCAGCAGTCCCGCCAGCCAAGAGACCCAGTACTTC.

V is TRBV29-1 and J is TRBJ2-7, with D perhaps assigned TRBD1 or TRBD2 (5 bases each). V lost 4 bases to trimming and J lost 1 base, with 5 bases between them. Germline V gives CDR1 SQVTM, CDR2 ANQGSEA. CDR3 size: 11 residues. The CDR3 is CSVGGSYEQYF. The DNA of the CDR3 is TGCAGCGTTGGGGGGTCCTACGAGCAGTACTTC.

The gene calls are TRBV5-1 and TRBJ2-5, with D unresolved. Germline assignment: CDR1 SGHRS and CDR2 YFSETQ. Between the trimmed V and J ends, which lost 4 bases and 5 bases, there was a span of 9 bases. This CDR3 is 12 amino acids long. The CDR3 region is CASSAATETQYF. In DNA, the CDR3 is TGCGCCAGCAGCGCGGCCACGGAGACCCAGTACTTC.

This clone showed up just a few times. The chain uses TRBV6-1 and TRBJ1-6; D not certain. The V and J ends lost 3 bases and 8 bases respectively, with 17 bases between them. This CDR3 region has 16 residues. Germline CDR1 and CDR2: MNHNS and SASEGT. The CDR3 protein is CASSDRQQPGYSPLHF. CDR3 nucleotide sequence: TGTGCCAGCAGTGACCGCCAACAGCCCGGCTATTCACCCCTCCACTTT.

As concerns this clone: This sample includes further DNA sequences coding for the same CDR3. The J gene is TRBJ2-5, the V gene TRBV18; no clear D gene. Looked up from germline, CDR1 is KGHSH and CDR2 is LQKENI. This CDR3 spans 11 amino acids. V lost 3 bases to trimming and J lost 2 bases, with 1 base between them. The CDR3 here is CASSPQETQYF. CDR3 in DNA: TGTGCCAGCTCACCGCAAGAGACCCAGTACTTC. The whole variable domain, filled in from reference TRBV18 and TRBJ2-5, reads NAGVMQNPRHLVRRRGQEARLRCSPMKGHSHVYWYRQLPEEGLKFMVYLQKENIIDESGMPKERFSAEFPKEGPSILRIQQVVRGDSAAYFCASSPQETQYFGPGTRLLVL.